This TCR beta chain was sequenced for a study of blood T cells in healthy people across ages. Overall study findings and caveats: Older age coincided with a roughly linear decline in TCR beta diversity per million T cells. A strong correlation was found between TCR beta diversity and the percentage of naive T cells.

Alongside a J-beta primer mix, a sample-barcoded 5' primer served in a second PCR lasting about 7 to 12 cycles. TCRdb redid the calling of the 5' RACE reads with MiXCR, one entry per CDR3 protein. The table lists 1.5 million to 2 million distinct CDR3 sequences, around 48% of them singletons. The length of the CDR3 is 16 residues. V lost 6 bases and J lost 5; bases outside the gene matches: 14. Germline loops: CDR1 MDHEN, CDR2 SYDVKM. Researchers collected 9 to 10 milliliters of peripheral blood from every single donor. As to this clonotype: The antigen remains unidentified.

The TCR sequence derives from a woman aged 40 to 55 in good health. Material for sequencing was blood. The chain combines TRBV28 with TRBJ1-2, with 8 positions matching TRBD1. In DNA form, the CDR3 reads TGTGCCAGCAGCACCGGGACAGGAGTTTTCCGATATGGCTACACCTTC. Amino acid sequence: CASSTGTGVFRYGYTF.